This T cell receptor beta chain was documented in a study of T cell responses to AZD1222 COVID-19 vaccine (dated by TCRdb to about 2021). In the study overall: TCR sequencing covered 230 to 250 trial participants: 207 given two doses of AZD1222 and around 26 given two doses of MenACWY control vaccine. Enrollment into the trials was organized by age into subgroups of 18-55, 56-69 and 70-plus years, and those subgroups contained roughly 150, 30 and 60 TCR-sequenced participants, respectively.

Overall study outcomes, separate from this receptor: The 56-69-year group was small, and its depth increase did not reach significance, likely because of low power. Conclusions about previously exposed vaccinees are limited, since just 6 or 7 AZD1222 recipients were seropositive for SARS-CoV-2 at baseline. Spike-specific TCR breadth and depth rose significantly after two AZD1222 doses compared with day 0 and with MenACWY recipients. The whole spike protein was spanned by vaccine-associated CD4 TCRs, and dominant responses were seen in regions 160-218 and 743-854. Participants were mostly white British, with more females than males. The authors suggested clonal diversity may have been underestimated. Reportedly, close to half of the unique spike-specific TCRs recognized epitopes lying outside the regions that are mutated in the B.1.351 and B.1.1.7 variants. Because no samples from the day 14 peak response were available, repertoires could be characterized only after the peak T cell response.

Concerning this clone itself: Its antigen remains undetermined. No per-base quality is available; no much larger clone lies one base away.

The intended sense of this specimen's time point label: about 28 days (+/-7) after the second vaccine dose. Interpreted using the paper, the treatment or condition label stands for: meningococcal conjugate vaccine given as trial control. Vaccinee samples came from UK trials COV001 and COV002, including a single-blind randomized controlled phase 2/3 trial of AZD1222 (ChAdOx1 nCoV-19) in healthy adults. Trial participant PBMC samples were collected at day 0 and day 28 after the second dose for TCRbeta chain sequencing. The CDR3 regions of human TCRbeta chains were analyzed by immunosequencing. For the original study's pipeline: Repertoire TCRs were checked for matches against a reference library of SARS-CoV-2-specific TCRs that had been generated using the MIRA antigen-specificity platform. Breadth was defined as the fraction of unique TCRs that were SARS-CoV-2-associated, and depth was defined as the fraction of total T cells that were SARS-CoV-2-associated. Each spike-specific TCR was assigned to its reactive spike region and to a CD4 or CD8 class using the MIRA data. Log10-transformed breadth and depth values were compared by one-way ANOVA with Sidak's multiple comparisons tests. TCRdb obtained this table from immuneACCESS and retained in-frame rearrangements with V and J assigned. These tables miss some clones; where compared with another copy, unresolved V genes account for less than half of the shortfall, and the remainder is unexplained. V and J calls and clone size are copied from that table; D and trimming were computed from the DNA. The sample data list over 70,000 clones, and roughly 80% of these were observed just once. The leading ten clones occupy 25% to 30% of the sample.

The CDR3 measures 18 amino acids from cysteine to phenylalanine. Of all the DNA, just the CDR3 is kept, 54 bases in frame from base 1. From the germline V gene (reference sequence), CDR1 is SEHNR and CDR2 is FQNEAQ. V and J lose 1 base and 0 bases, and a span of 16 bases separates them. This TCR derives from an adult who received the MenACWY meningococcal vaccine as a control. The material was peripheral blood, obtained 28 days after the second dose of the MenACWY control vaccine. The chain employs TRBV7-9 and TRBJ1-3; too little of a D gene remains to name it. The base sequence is TGTGCCAGCAGCTTAGGGCTCGAGTATTCCCTCTCTGGAAACACCATATATTTT. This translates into CASSLGLEYSLSGNTIYF. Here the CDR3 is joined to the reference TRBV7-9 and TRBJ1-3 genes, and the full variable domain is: DTGVSQNPRHKITKRGQNVTFRCDPISEHNRLYWYRQTLGQGPEFLTYFQNEAQLEKSRLLSDRFSAERPKGSFSTLEIQRTEQGDSAMYLCASSLGLEYSLSGNTIYFGEGSWLTVV.